The following is a T cell receptor (beta chain) sequence with its context. The data were obtained in a study of blood T cell repertoires in COVID-19. About the study: Sites across the United States, Italy and Spain contributed samples from acute and convalescent COVID-19.

This CDR3 is 17 amino acids long. Germline lookup yields CDR1 MDHEN and CDR2 SYDVKM. V dropped 2 bases and J dropped 4 bases, with 15 bases sitting between them. The protocol was immunoSEQ multiplex PCR, while the TCRdb copy is restricted to in-frame clones and leaves out a portion. This table holds over 15,000 clones, about 79% found once. The origin of this receptor is a human donor in a cohort sampled during active COVID-19. The rearrangement links TRBV28 to TRBJ2-6; D might be TRBD2 (6 bases). The source material was peripheral blood. CDR3 amino acids: CASSLAGFVAGANVLTF. DNA for the CDR3: TGTGCCAGCAGTTTAGCGGGATTCGTTGCAGGGGCCAACGTCCTGACTTTC.